These T cell receptor beta chains were read from a single sample in a study of T cells after yellow fever vaccination. From the 5' RACE reads, TCRdb called clonotypes with MiXCR, one entry per CDR3 protein. The sample has 250,000 to 350,000 distinct CDR3 sequences; 3.5% to 4.5% are singletons. The sequences come from PBMCs, collected 15 days after the yellow fever booster vaccination. These receptors all stem from a man aged 18-30 years who received the YFV17D yellow fever vaccine. Each CDR3 is given with its conserved first and last residue.

j_call v_call cdr3_aa
TRBJ1-5 TRBV24-1 CATRRDSNQPQHF
TRBJ1-1 TRBV12-3/TRBV12-4 CASRRAGLSVLNTEAFF
TRBJ1-5 TRBV25-1 CASSPTGRNQPQHF
TRBJ2-5 TRBV29-1 CSVEGASGGYETQYF
TRBJ1-1 TRBV5-4 CASSLPLLGGTEAFF
TRBJ2-5 TRBV3-1 CASSQDRGRTQYF
TRBJ2-3 TRBV5-5 CASSTGQLQDTQYF
TRBJ1-2 TRBV12-3/TRBV12-4 CASTPGQAYYGYTF
TRBJ1-5 TRBV6-1 CASNPRPGKPQHF
TRBJ2-1 TRBV5-1 CASSFEQGAGFF
TRBJ2-2 TRBV18 CASSGSESEYTGELFF
TRBJ2-7 TRBV18 CASSPSQSAYEQYF
TRBJ1-1 TRBV12-3/TRBV12-4 CASKGGHMNTEAFF
TRBJ2-5 TRBV5-4 CASSEKGRGRGETQYF
TRBJ1-5 TRBV30 CAWRSGGGQPQHF
TRBJ1-5 TRBV10-3 CATRQDGAQPQHF
TRBJ1-5 TRBV4-1 CASSQAAYLSNQPQHF
TRBJ2-1 TRBV7-2 CASSYAGTSDEQFF
TRBJ2-5 TRBV10-3 CAISQSAQETQYF
TRBJ2-7 TRBV12-3/TRBV12-4 CASSLARLAGYYEQYF
TRBJ1-5 TRBV6-2/TRBV6-3 CASSYSSDWVRQPQHF
TRBJ2-3 TRBV5-1 CASSPDPDTQYF
TRBJ2-5 TRBV9 CASSVGGNDQETQYF
TRBJ2-2 TRBV6-5 CASSSTNTGELFF
TRBJ1-2 TRBV27 CASSLSGALAGYTF
TRBJ2-5 TRBV4-3 CASSQTGLAGETQYF
TRBJ2-5 TRBV10-2 CASSEVAGPRETQYF
TRBJ2-5 TRBV11-2 CASSLVGLAGGPVKETQYF
TRBJ2-3 TRBV20-1 CSARGTGSTDTQYF
TRBJ2-6 TRBV20-1 CSAGTGETGANVLTF
TRBJ1-3 TRBV29-1 CSVEAPWAGNTIYF
TRBJ2-7 TRBV6-2/TRBV6-3 CASSYSLTPAPGTSDKPLHEQYF
TRBJ1-1 TRBV12-3/TRBV12-4 CASSLSDTEAFF
TRBJ2-1 TRBV12-3/TRBV12-4 CASSPRGYGEQFF
TRBJ1-1 TRBV7-2 CASSLVGHPNTEAFF
TRBJ2-1 TRBV10-3 CAIMKSNEQFF
TRBJ2-1 TRBV5-1 CASSLAPGLAGGGNEQFF
TRBJ1-6 TRBV12-3/TRBV12-4 CASSSFLGANSPLHF
TRBJ2-2 TRBV20-1 CSARDPLAGGNTGELFF
TRBJ2-5 TRBV29-1 CSVDDMGAGAEETQYF
TRBJ1-5 TRBV5-1 CASSLGTGHQPQHF
TRBJ1-4 TRBV18 CASLAGINEKLFF
TRBJ2-3 TRBV7-3 CASSGTGSDTDTQYF
TRBJ2-2 TRBV14 CASSQDPTGSTGELFF
TRBJ2-5 TRBV5-4 CASSIDVQTQYF